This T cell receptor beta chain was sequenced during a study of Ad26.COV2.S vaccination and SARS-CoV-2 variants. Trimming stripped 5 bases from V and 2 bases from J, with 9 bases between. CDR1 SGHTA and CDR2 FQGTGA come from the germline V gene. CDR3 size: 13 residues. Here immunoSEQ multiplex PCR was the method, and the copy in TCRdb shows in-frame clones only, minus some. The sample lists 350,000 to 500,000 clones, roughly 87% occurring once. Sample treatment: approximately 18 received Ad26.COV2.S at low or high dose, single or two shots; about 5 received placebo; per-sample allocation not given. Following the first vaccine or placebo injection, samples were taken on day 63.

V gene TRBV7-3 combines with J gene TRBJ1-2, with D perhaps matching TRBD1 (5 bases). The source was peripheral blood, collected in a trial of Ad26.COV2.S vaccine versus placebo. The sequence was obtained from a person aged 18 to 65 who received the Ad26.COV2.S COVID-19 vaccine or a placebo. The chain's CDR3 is CASSPGHNYGYTF. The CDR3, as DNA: TGTGCCAGCAGCCCGGGGCACAACTATGGCTACACCTTC.